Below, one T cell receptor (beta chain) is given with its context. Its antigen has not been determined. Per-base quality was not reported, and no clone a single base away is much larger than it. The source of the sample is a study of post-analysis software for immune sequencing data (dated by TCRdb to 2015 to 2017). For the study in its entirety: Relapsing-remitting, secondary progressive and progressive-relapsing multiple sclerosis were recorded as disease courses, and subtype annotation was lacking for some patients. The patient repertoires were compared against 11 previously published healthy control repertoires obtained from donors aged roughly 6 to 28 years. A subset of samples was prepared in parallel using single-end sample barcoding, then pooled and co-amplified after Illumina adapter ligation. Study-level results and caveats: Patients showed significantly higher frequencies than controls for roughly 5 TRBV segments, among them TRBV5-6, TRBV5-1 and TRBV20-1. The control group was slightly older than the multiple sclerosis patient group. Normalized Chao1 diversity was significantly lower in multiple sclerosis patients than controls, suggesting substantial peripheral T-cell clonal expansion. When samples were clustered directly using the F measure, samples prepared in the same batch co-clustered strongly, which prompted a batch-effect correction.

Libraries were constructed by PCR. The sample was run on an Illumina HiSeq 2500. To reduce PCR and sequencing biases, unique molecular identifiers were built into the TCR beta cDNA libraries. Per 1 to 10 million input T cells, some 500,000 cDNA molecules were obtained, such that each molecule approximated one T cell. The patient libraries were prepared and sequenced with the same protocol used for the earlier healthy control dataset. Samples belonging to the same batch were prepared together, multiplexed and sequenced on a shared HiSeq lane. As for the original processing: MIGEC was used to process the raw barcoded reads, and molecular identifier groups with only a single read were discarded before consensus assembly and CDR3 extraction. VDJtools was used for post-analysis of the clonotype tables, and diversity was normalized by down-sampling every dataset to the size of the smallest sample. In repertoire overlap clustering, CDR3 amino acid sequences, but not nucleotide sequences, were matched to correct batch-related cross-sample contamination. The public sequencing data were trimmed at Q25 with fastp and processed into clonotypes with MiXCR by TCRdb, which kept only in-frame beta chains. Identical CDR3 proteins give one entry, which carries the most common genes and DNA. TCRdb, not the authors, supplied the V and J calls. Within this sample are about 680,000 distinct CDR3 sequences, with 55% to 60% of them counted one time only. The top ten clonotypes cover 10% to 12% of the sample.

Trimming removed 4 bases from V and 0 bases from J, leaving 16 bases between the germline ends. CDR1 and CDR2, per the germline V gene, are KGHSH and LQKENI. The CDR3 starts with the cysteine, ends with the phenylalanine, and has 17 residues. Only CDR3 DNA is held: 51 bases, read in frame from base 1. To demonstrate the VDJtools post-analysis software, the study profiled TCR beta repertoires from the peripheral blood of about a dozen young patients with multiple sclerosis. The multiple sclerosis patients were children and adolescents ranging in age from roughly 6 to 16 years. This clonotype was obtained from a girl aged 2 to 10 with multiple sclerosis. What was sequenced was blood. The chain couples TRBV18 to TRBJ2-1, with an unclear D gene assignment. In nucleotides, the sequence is TGTGCCAGCTCACTATTAGACGGTATCAGCTCCTACAATGAGCAGTTCTTC. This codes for CASSLLDGISSYNEQFF.